This T cell receptor (beta chain) was observed in a study of cytomegalovirus exposure and HLA in healthy donors. Study-level findings and limits: In all likelihood, a cluster of highly shared sequence variants was a sequencing artifact.

A word on this clone: Antigen: not known.

V lost 3 bases and J lost 5; bases outside the gene matches: 5. Germline V gene data show CDR1 as MNHEY and CDR2 as SMNVEV (reference sequence). There are 14 residues in the CDR3. Donors were ostensibly healthy at sampling, although undocumented immune exposures were probable. Vbeta (60) and Jbeta (13) primers were used in the PCR. Only in-frame clones appear in the TCRdb table, and some are missing; sequencing was by immunoSEQ multiplex PCR. The repertoire holds 170,000 or so clones, with about three quarters as singletons. This TCR was recovered from a woman in her forties or fifties in good health and CMV-seropositive. Input material: PBMCs. V usage is TRBV27 and J usage is TRBJ2-7, with 9 bases identical to TRBD2. CDR3 sequence (DNA): TGTGCCAGCAGTTTGCTCGGGACTAGCCACGAGCAGTACTTC. It encodes CASSLLGTSHEQYF.